The 18 T cell receptor beta chains listed next were all sequenced from one sample in a study of response to subunit inactivated influenza vaccine. One entry per CDR3 protein results from TCRdb running MiXCR on the RT-PCR reads. The sample includes some 570,000 distinct CDR3 sequences, approximately 10% of them seen just once. These data are also associated with another study on T cells expressing NK-cell markers. That publication notes: UMIs were included in TCR beta cDNA generated by 5'RACE template switching.

The source material was PBMCs from blood, sampled on the day of vaccination. The receptors shown here come from a man in his fifties who received an inactivated influenza vaccine.

This clonotype has only a few counts. V usage is TRBV6-1 and J usage is TRBJ1-1, with D maybe TRBD1 (6 bases). The CDR3 extends over 13 amino acids. Trimming removed 6 bases at V and 6 bases at J, with 14 bases between. From germline, CDR1 is MNHNS and CDR2 SASEGT. The chain's CDR3 is CASRVGGRPEAFF. The CDR3 region has the DNA TGTGCCAGCAGAGTGGGGGGGCGGCCTGAAGCTTTCTTT.

The chain combines TRBV27 with TRBJ2-7; weak D call: TRBD2 (6 bases). Trimming shortened V by 4 bases and J by 1 base, and 17 bases separated the two germline ends. Germline CDR1 MNHEY, CDR2 SMNVEV (reference sequence). The CDR3 extends over 16 amino acids. CDR3 residues: CASSSKTSSQSYEQYF. The DNA of the CDR3 is TGTGCCAGCAGTTCCAAGACTAGTTCTCAGTCCTACGAGCAGTACTTC.

This clonotype was recorded a few times. The chain joins TRBV12-3 or TRBV12-4 to TRBJ2-7, with D possibly being TRBD2 (5 bases). The V end lost 6 bases, the J end lost 4 bases, and 16 bases lay between the germline ends. The CDR3 runs to 14 residues. In DNA, the CDR3 is TGTGCCAGCAGCAAAAAGGGCGGGTCTTACGAGCAGTACTTC. It specifies CASSKKGGSYEQYF.

This clonotype has a handful of counts. This rearrangement joins TRBV12-5 to TRBJ2-3, with D hard to call. V dropped 6 bases and J dropped 2 bases, with 18 bases sitting between them. The CDR3 length is 16 residues. Germline V gives CDR1 LGHNT, CDR2 FRNRAP. The CDR3, as DNA: TGTGCTAGTGGACTCCCGGACCGCAGACTCACAGATACGCAGTATTTT. Encoded protein: CASGLPDRRLTDTQYF. Together with reference TRBV12-5 and TRBJ2-3, the CDR3 gives the full variable domain: DARVTQTPRHKVTEMGQEVTMRCQPILGHNTVFWYRQTMMQGLELLAYFRNRAPLDDSGMPKDRFSAEMPDATLATLKIQPSEPRDSAVYFCASGLPDRRLTDTQYFGPGTRLTVL.

Turning to this clonotype: Given a much more abundant clone one base away, this may be a read error. The chain recombines TRBV3-1 with TRBJ1-2, with D maybe TRBD1 (5 bases). The germline gives CDR1 LGHDT, CDR2 YNNKEL (reference sequence). The CDR3 runs 15 residues. CDR3 bases: TGTGTCAGCAGCCAGAACCTCGGGACTGCGTATGGCTACACCTTC. Protein product: CVSSQNLGTAYGYTF.

This clonotype appeared many times. The chain employs TRBV25-1 and TRBJ2-1, with D uncertain. Germline loops: CDR1 MGHDK, CDR2 SYGVNS. CDR3 size: 12 residues. V lost 5 bases and J lost 8, with 10 bases in between. The CDR3 region has the DNA TGTGCCAGCAGTCGTTCGCATTATGAGCAGTTCTTC. Its protein is CASSRSHYEQFF.

This clonotype came up a few times. The chain is built from TRBV6-2 or TRBV6-3 and TRBJ1-3; possible D gene TRBD1, 6 bases. The CDR3 loop spans 15 amino acids. The V end lost 6 bases, the J end lost 3 bases, and 15 bases lay between the germline ends. Germline CDR1 MNHEY, CDR2 SVGEGT. This CDR3 is CASRATGGGGNTIYF. CDR3 coding DNA: TGTGCCAGCAGAGCGACAGGCGGCGGTGGAAACACCATATATTTT.

This clonotype was observed a few times. The chain employs TRBV2 and TRBJ2-6; D remains ambiguous. Trimming pared 2 bases from V and 3 bases from J, leaving 8 bases between. Germline CDR1 and CDR2: SNHLY and FYNNEI. The CDR3 loop spans 15 amino acids. The CDR3 DNA is TGTGCCAGCAGTGAATCAGGACGTGGGGCCAACGTCCTGACTTTC. Protein product: CASSESGRGANVLTF. Drawing the rest from reference TRBV2 and TRBJ2-6, the complete variable domain is EPEVTQTPSHQVTQMGQEVILRCVPISNHLYFYWYRQILGQKVEFLVSFYNNEISEKSEIFDDQFSVERPDGSNFTLKIRSTKLEDSAMYFCASSESGRGANVLTFGAGSRLTVL.

This clonotype showed up just a few times. This chain links TRBV10-1 with TRBJ2-2; a possible D gene is TRBD1 (5 bases). Trimming shortened V by 3 bases and J by 5 bases, and 7 bases separated the two germline ends. There are 13 residues in the CDR3. The germline CDR1 and CDR2 sequences are WNHNN and SYGVQD (reference sequence). The CDR3: CASSEGVTGELFF. Here the CDR3 DNA reads TGCGCCAGCAGTGAAGGGGTAACCGGGGAGCTGTTTTTT.

This clonotype was detected a few times. The V and J genes are TRBV5-1 and TRBJ2-1; 12 bases line up with TRBD2. The CDR3 extends over 17 amino acids. Germline CDR1 reads SGHRS; CDR2 reads YFSETQ. V shed 3 bases, J shed 2 bases, and the junction held 6 bases outside the gene matches. The CDR3 loop is CASSYGLAGSTYNEQFF. Written as DNA, the CDR3 is TGCGCCAGCAGCTATGGACTAGCGGGAAGCACCTACAATGAGCAGTTCTTC. The complete variable domain, with remaining parts taken from reference TRBV5-1 and TRBJ2-1, reads KAGVTQTPRYLIKTRGQQVTLSCSPISGHRSVSWYQQTPGQGLQFLFEYFSETQRNKGNFPGRFSGRQFSNSRSEMNVSTLELGDSALYLCASSYGLAGSTYNEQFFGPGTRLTVL.

J is TRBJ1-2 and V is TRBV7-8; D is possibly TRBD1 (6 bases). The CDR3 spans 14 residues. Trimming took 3 bases from V and 4 from J, leaving 12 bases between them. Germline V gene lookup returns CDR1 SGHVS and CDR2 FQNEAQ. In DNA, the CDR3 is TGTGCCAGCAGCTTGGGGGCGCGCTCCTATGGCTACACCTTC. Encoded protein: CASSLGARSYGYTF.

The chain couples TRBV24-1 to TRBJ2-3; D gene uncertain. Trimming stripped 6 bases from V and 3 bases from J, with 9 bases between. This CDR3 comprises 13 residues. Germline V gene data show CDR1 as KGHDR and CDR2 as SFDVKD. CDR3 coding DNA: TGTGCCACCAGTTCTCCGGTAACAGATACGCAGTATTTT. Translation: CATSSPVTDTQYF.

V is TRBV20-1 and J is TRBJ2-1, with D unresolved. This CDR3 region has 15 residues. The germline V gene has CDR1 DFQATT and CDR2 SNEGSKA (reference sequence). V was clipped by 0 bases and J by 0 bases, with 9 bases between them. The chain's CDR3 is CSARDPFSSYNEQFF. CDR3 nucleotides: TGCAGTGCTAGAGATCCATTCAGCTCCTACAATGAGCAGTTCTTC.

This clonotype was observed a handful of times. This chain joins TRBV9 and TRBJ2-5; no clear D. The V gene's germline CDR1 is SGDLS and CDR2 YYNGEE. This CDR3 contains 14 residues. V was clipped by 0 bases and J by 5 bases, with 11 bases between them. CDR3 amino acids: CASSVGHLQETQYF. The CDR3 region has the DNA TGTGCCAGCAGCGTAGGGCACCTCCAGGAGACCCAGTACTTC.

This clonotype has only a few counts. The chain is built from TRBV5-6 and TRBJ2-2, with a possible D match to TRBD2 (5 bases). This CDR3 spans 16 amino acids. Per the germline V gene, CDR1 is SGHDT and CDR2 is YYEEEE. The V end was cut by 2 bases, the J end by 5 bases, with 16 bases between. The CDR3 coding sequence is TGTGCCAGCAGCTTTTCTCTAGCCTCCGGGACCGGGGAGCTGTTTTTT. Its translation is CASSFSLASGTGELFF.

The chain joins TRBV7-8 to TRBJ2-3; 14 bases map to TRBD2. The trim removed 5 bases at V and 4 bases at J, leaving 14 bases unmatched. CDR3 length equals 19 residues. Germline assignment: CDR1 SGHVS and CDR2 FQNEAQ. The CDR3 spells CASSRGTSGRGGLSDTQYF. CDR3 coding DNA: TGTGCCAGCAGCCGCGGGACTAGCGGGAGAGGTGGGCTCTCAGATACGCAGTATTTT.

The V call is TRBV11-2, the J call TRBJ2-1; 7 positions match TRBD1. CDR3 length: 13 residues. V shed 5 bases and J 7 bases; nucleotides not matched to a gene: 5. CDR1 is SGHAT, CDR2 FQNNGV, per germline. The CDR3 is CASSITRGNEQFF. The CDR3 DNA reads TGTGCCAGCAGCATAACCAGGGGGAATGAGCAGTTCTTC. The full variable domain, in which reference TRBV11-2 and TRBJ2-1 provide the parts outside the CDR3, is EAGVAQSPRYKIIEKRQSVAFWCNPISGHATLYWYQQILGQGPKLLIQFQNNGVVDDSQLPKDRFSAERLKGVDSTLKIQPAKLEDSAVYLCASSITRGNEQFFGPGTRLTVL.

This clonotype has only a few counts. The rearrangement uses TRBV29-1 and TRBJ2-7, with 9 nucleotides matching TRBD2. The CDR3 length is 13 residues. Trimming at V came to 2 bases and at J to 5 bases, leaving 4 bases not matched to a gene. Germline V gives CDR1 SQVTM, CDR2 ANQGSEA. CDR3 in amino acids: CSVESGRNNEQYF. CDR3 bases: TGCAGCGTTGAAAGCGGGAGGAACAACGAGCAGTACTTC.